The 21 T cell receptor beta chains given below trace back to one sample, sequenced in a study of blood T cell repertoires in COVID-19. Sequencing was performed with immunoSEQ multiplex PCR; in TCRdb, only in-frame clones are kept and a portion is missing. The data hold about 350,000 clones, with about nine tenths observed a single time. Sequencing was done on a sample of PBMCs or T cells enriched from blood (not recorded which). These receptor sequences come from a woman aged 25 to 39 who had been exposed to COVID-19.

The rearrangement joins TRBV27 to TRBJ1-2; D not resolved. The CDR3 length is 13 residues. With 0 bases removed from V and 5 bases from J, the gap between germline ends came to 7 bases. Per the germline V gene, CDR1 is MNHEY and CDR2 is SMNVEV (reference sequence). The CDR3 nucleotides read TGTGCCAGCAGTTTATCAGTAGCTTATGGCTACACCTTC. This sequence encodes CASSLSVAYGYTF.

V and J are TRBV19 and TRBJ1-5, with D tentatively TRBD1 (6 bases). V shed 6 bases and J shed 6 bases, with 18 bases lying between them. The CDR3 sequence is 15 residues long. The germline V gene has CDR1 LNHDA and CDR2 SQIVND (reference sequence). In DNA, the CDR3 is TGTGCCAGTAGGGTTGACAGGCAGTCGAGTCAGCCCCAGCATTTT. Amino acids: CASRVDRQSSQPQHF.

V is TRBV12-3 or TRBV12-4 and J is TRBJ2-7; no firm D call. This CDR3 contains 12 residues. V lost 2 bases and J 7 bases, leaving 9 bases between the germline ends. CDR3 sequence: CASSLPRQEQYF. CDR3 coding DNA: TGTGCCAGCAGTTTACCGCGACAAGAGCAGTACTTC.

The V gene is TRBV7-3, the J gene TRBJ2-3; 8 bases agree with TRBD2. The CDR3 contains 16 residues. With 5 bases clipped from V and 4 bases from J, the junction kept 11 bases outside the gene matches. CDR1 is SGHTA, CDR2 FQGTGA, per germline. This CDR3 reads CASSRGASGSADTQYF. As DNA, the CDR3 is TGTGCCAGCAGCCGGGGTGCTAGCGGGTCGGCAGATACGCAGTATTTT.

The chain couples TRBV5-4 to TRBJ2-1, with TRBD2 matching over 11 bases. After removal of 0 bases from V and 9 bases from J, the junction contained 8 bases not matched to a gene. There are 16 residues in the CDR3. Germline V gene sequence: CDR1 SGHNT, CDR2 YYREEE (reference sequence). The CDR3 DNA reads as TGTGCCAGCAGCTTGGGAGGGACTAGCGGAGGTTTTGAGCAGTTCTTC. It is translated as CASSLGGTSGGFEQFF.

V usage is TRBV2 and J usage is TRBJ2-7, with 8 bases matching TRBD1. The CDR3 covers 15 residues. The ends lost 6 bases at V and 5 bases at J; junction bases unmatched: 12. Germline lookup yields CDR1 SNHLY and CDR2 FYNNEI. The CDR3: CASRGEWTGTHEQYF. The CDR3 DNA sequence: TGTGCCAGCAGGGGGGAATGGACAGGGACTCACGAGCAGTACTTC.

On this clone itself: One end of the junction does not line up with germline, which may come from a read error. This chain connects TRBV5-1 to TRBJ2-3; 8 bases fit TRBD2. The CDR3 length is 15 residues. In germline, CDR1 is SGHRS, CDR2 YFSETQ. The CDR3 region is CASRLGLVSSDTQYF. CDR3 in DNA: TGCGCCAGCAGATTGGGACTAGTCTCGTCAGATACGCAGTATTTT.

The gene calls are TRBV29-1 and TRBJ2-3; 9 bases align to TRBD1. Per the germline V gene, CDR1 is SQVTM and CDR2 is ANQGSEA. V trimming: 8 bases; J trimming: 5 bases; junction bases outside the gene matches: 2. The length of the CDR3 is 11 residues. The CDR3 protein is CSLDRGDTQYF. Written as DNA, the CDR3 is TGCAGCTTGGACAGGGGAGATACGCAGTATTTT.

The rearrangement links TRBV9 to TRBJ2-5, with unresolved D. V lost 0 bases, J lost 4 bases, and 4 bases lay in between. The CDR3 contains 12 residues. CDR1 SGDLS and CDR2 YYNGEE come from the germline V gene. CDR3 sequence: CASSVDLETQYF. In DNA form, the CDR3 reads TGTGCCAGCAGCGTAGATCTAGAGACCCAGTACTTC.

The J gene is TRBJ1-2, the V gene TRBV2; unclear D gene. CDR1 and CDR2 from the germline V gene are SNHLY and FYNNEI. The CDR3 is 13 residues long. V was cut by 1 base and J by 4 bases, with 7 bases left in between. CDR3 loop: CASSEGTFYGYTF. CDR3 nucleotide sequence: TGTGCCAGCAGTGAAGGGACTTTCTATGGCTACACCTTC.

The chain combines TRBV30 with TRBJ1-5; D call uncertain. Germline-derived CDR1 and CDR2 are GTSNPN and SVGIG (reference sequence). V shed 1 base and J shed 2 bases, with 12 bases lying between them. The CDR3 has 15 residues. CDR3 sequence: CAWSGSGRRNQPQHF. CDR3 DNA: TGTGCCTGGAGTGGTAGCGGACGCCGCAATCAGCCCCAGCATTTT.

This clone occurred once. The rearrangement uses TRBV7-3 and TRBJ1-6, with a weak D call TRBD1 (6 bases). Germline assignment: CDR1 SGHTA and CDR2 FQGTGA. The CDR3 has 14 residues. Trimming cost V 5 bases and J 8 bases, with 13 bases left between them. The CDR3 sequence: CASSQQGLDSPLHF. The DNA of the CDR3 is TGTGCCAGCAGCCAACAGGGTCTGGATTCACCCCTCCACTTT.

This rearrangement joins TRBV3-1 (or the pseudogene TRBV3-2) to TRBJ2-2; the match to TRBD1 covers 8 bases. The CDR3 has 20 amino acids. V lost 0 bases to trimming and J lost 2 bases; unmatched junction nucleotides: 14. Germline V gives CDR1 LGHDT, CDR2 YNNKEL (reference sequence). The CDR3 DNA reads as TGTGCCAGCAGCCAAGATTGGGGCCTAGGGACAGGATTCAACACCGGGGAGCTGTTTTTT. Residues: CASSQDWGLGTGFNTGELFF.

This clone has a single count. The chain recombines TRBV3-1 (or the pseudogene TRBV3-2) with TRBJ2-6; 9 nucleotides line up with TRBD1. The CDR3 is 19 amino acids. Germline trimming cut 0 bases from V and 0 bases from J; bases unmatched to any gene: 6. Germline loops: CDR1 LGHDT, CDR2 YNNKEL (reference sequence). The CDR3 DNA follows: TGTGCCAGCAGCCAAGAGGGGACAGGGTTTTTCTCTGGGGCCAACGTCCTGACTTTC. It codes for CASSQEGTGFFSGANVLTF.

This clone was recorded only once. The chain employs TRBV10-3 and TRBJ2-1; no reliable D call. The ends were cut back, 2 bases at V and 1 base at J, with 6 bases in the middle. The CDR3 runs to 14 residues. Germline-derived CDR1 and CDR2 are ENHRY and SYGVKD. As DNA, the CDR3 is TGTGCCATCAGTGAGACGACTTCCTACAATGAGCAGTTCTTC. Its protein is CAISETTSYNEQFF.

This chain joins TRBV19 and TRBJ2-7, with a possible D match to TRBD1 (7 bases). Germline CDR1 LNHDA, CDR2 SQIVND (reference sequence). Trimming left V 3 bases short and J 6 bases short, with 15 bases between. The CDR3 has 14 residues. CDR3 protein: CASSMAGGSAEQYF. For the CDR3, the DNA is TGTGCCAGTAGTATGGCAGGGGGGTCCGCCGAGCAGTACTTC.

This chain's CDR3 is CASSTLGEVAGWEQFF. DNA of the CDR3: TGTGCCAGTAGTACCCTGGGAGAGGTAGCGGGGTGGGAGCAGTTCTTC. The chain carries TRBV19 and TRBJ2-1; TRBD2 aligns across 8 bases. The CDR3 runs 16 residues. Trimming took 4 bases from V and 10 from J; bases not matched to a gene: 15. CDR1 is LNHDA, CDR2 SQIVND, per germline (reference sequence).

Written as DNA, the CDR3 is TGTGCCAGCAGTTCACCCCCACAGGGGACTGAAGCTTTCTTT. Amino acids: CASSSPPQGTEAFF. The chain recombines TRBV28 with TRBJ1-1, with 7 bases lining up with TRBD1. V lost 4 bases and J lost 5; bases outside the gene matches: 7. The CDR3 covers 14 residues. Germline V lookup: CDR1 MDHEN, CDR2 SYDVKM. The full variable domain, completed using reference TRBV28 and TRBJ1-1, is DVKVTQSSRYLVKRTGEKVFLECVQDMDHENMFWYRQDPGLGLRLIYFSYDVKMKEKGDIPEGYSVSREKKERFSLILESASTNQTSMYLCASSSPPQGTEAFFGQGTRLTVV.

The rearrangement uses TRBV5-6 and TRBJ2-7, with TRBD1 matching over 8 bases. The CDR3 sequence is 16 residues long. The V and J ends lost 2 bases and 7 bases, in that order; junction bases with no gene match: 14. Germline CDR1 SGHDT, CDR2 YYEEEE. The CDR3, as DNA: TGTGCCAGCAGCTTACTGCAGGGGGCTCCCCGGGGGGAGCAGTACTTC. It codes for CASSLLQGAPRGEQYF.

The chain combines TRBV11-2 with TRBJ2-5, with TRBD2 as a possible D gene (6 bases). There are 14 residues in the CDR3. CDR1 SGHAT and CDR2 FQNNGV come from the germline V gene. Between the trimmed V and J ends, which lost 5 bases and 5 bases, there was a span of 15 bases. The CDR3 is CASSRGWGEETQYF. The CDR3 DNA is TGTGCCAGCAGCCGGGGGTGGGGCGAGGAGACCCAGTACTTC.

This sequence joins TRBV5-1 and TRBJ2-5; 8 bases agree with TRBD2. Germline assignment: CDR1 SGHRS and CDR2 YFSETQ. With V trimmed by 4 bases and J by 5 bases, 7 bases remained unmatched. CDR3 length: 14 amino acids. CDR3 nucleotides: TGCGCCAGCAGCCCAGGGACTAGAGGGGAGACCCAGTACTTC. It translates to CASSPGTRGETQYF. Together with reference TRBV5-1 and TRBJ2-5, the CDR3 gives the full variable domain: KAGVTQTPRYLIKTRGQQVTLSCSPISGHRSVSWYQQTPGQGLQFLFEYFSETQRNKGNFPGRFSGRQFSNSRSEMNVSTLELGDSALYLCASSPGTRGETQYFGPGTRLLVL.